A single sample gave rise to the 4 T cell receptor beta chains below, sequenced in a study of Ad26.COV2.S vaccination and SARS-CoV-2 variants. The repertoire was sequenced with immunoSEQ multiplex PCR; TCRdb's copy has only in-frame clones and lacks some. The data contain 400,000 to 450,000 clones, less than 95% of them singletons. Treatment in this sample: approximately 18 received Ad26.COV2.S at low or high dose, single or two shots; about five received placebo; per-sample allocation not given. Following the first vaccine or placebo injection, samples were taken on day 63. The sequences come from peripheral blood, collected in a trial of Ad26.COV2.S vaccine versus placebo. These receptors were taken from a person aged 18-60 years who received the Ad26.COV2.S COVID-19 vaccine or a placebo.

The gene calls are TRBV2 and TRBJ2-3; 16 nucleotides align to TRBD2. This CDR3 spans 18 amino acids. V shed 6 bases and J 1 base; nucleotides not matched to a gene: 7. Per the germline V gene, CDR1 is SNHLY and CDR2 is FYNNEI. The CDR3 nucleotides are TGTGCCAGCAGGACCCGCGGGACTAGCGGGAGGGGCACAGATACGCAGTATTTT. Translation: CASRTRGTSGRGTDTQYF.

V is TRBV11-2 and J is TRBJ2-7; D gene unclear. The CDR3 is 11 amino acids. Germline values: CDR1 SGHAT, CDR2 FQNNGV. V shed 2 bases and J shed 7 bases, with 6 bases lying between them. CDR3 coding DNA: TGTGCCAGCAGCTTACCCGGGGAGCAGTACTTC. Amino acid sequence: CASSLPGEQYF.

The rearrangement joins TRBV27 to TRBJ1-5; D not certain. The CDR3 contains 14 residues. Between the trimmed V and J ends, which lost 2 bases and 4 bases, there was a span of 9 bases. Germline V gene sequence: CDR1 MNHEY, CDR2 SMNVEV (reference sequence). CDR3 DNA: TGTGCCAGCAGTTTAAGGTCCGGAAATCAGCCCCAGCATTTT. Amino acid sequence: CASSLRSGNQPQHF.

This clone occurred once. The chain couples TRBV9 to TRBJ2-2; maybe TRBD1 (5 bases). From germline, CDR1 is SGDLS and CDR2 YYNGEE. There are 15 residues in the CDR3. Between the trimmed V and J ends, which lost 4 bases and 0 bases, there was a span of 10 bases. The CDR3 region has the DNA TGTGCCAGCAGCTTAGACAGTCCGAACACCGGGGAGCTGTTTTTT. Translation gives CASSLDSPNTGELFF.